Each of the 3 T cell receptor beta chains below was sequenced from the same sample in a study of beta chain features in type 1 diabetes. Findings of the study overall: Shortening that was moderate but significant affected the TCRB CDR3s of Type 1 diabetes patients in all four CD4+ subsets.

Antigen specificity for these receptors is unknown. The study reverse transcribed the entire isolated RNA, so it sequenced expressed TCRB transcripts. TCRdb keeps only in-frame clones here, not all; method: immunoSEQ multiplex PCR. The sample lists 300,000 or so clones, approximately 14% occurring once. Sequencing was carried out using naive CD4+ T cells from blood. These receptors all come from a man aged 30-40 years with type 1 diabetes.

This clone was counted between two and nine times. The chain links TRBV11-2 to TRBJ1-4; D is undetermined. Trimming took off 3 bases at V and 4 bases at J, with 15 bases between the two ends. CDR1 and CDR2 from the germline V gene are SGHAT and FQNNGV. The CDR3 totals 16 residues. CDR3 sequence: CASSFGRSGINEKLFF. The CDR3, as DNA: TGTGCCAGCAGCTTTGGACGTTCGGGGATTAATGAAAAACTGTTTTTT.

This CDR3 is CASSFATGGATTEAFF. Written as DNA, the CDR3 is TGCGCCAGCAGCTTTGCTACAGGGGGGGCAACCACTGAAGCTTTCTTT. The rearrangement joins TRBV5-1 to TRBJ1-1, with TRBD1 matching over 8 bases. V shed 2 bases and J 4 bases; nucleotides not matched to a gene: 10. This CDR3 comprises 16 residues. CDR1 is SGHRS, CDR2 YFSETQ, per germline.

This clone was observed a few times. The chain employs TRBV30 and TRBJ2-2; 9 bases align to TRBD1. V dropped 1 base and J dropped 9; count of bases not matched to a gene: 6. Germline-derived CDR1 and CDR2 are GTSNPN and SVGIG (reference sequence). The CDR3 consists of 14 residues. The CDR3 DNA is TGTGCCTGGAGTGAGGGACAGGGAGGCCGGGAGCTGTTTTTT. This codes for CAWSEGQGGRELFF.